Listed below are T cell receptor beta chains from one sample, sequenced in a study of graft-versus-host responses after intestinal transplantation. TCRdb's table, derived via immunoSEQ multiplex PCR, lists solely in-frame clones and lacks some. The data show some 96,000 clones, with about nine tenths seen just once and about 16% held by the top ten. The input for sequencing was PBMCs, taken around 450 days after intestinal transplant. The receptor source for this set is a human patient who received an intestinal transplant, so some T cells may come from the graft donor. The CDR3 runs from the conserved cysteine through the conserved F or W. The listing skips clone size in some rows; elsewhere it reads once, few, many or a size class.

v_call: TRBV19; clone_size: -; cdr3_aa: CASSIAFGGLGETQYF
v_call: TRBV7-9; clone_size: -; cdr3_aa: CASRDLDNSPLHF
v_call: TRBV7-7; clone_size: -; cdr3_aa: CASSRTSGGSTDTQYF
v_call: TRBV19; clone_size: -; cdr3_aa: CASSESIGMNTEAFF
v_call: TRBV29-1; clone_size: -; cdr3_aa: CSALTGDLFGEQFF
v_call: TRBV7-9; clone_size: -; cdr3_aa: CASSATGNTIYF
v_call: TRBV10-1; clone_size: -; cdr3_aa: CASSEVASGGSDNEQFF
v_call: TRBV12-5; clone_size: -; cdr3_aa: CASALGGSNQPQHF
v_call: TRBV21-1; clone_size: once; cdr3_aa: CASHPSPLYGYTF
v_call: TRBV9; clone_size: -; cdr3_aa: CASGWGGSLYGYTF
v_call: TRBV10-3; clone_size: -; cdr3_aa: CAIKSERTWASGGQETQYF
v_call: TRBV29-1; clone_size: -; cdr3_aa: CSALGAPENYGYTF
v_call: TRBV29-1; clone_size: -; cdr3_aa: CSVERAGGNEQFF
v_call: TRBV7-2; clone_size: -; cdr3_aa: CASSSRDRNMNTEAFF
v_call: TRBV6-1; clone_size: few; cdr3_aa: CASSGGVSGNTIYF
v_call: TRBV15; clone_size: -; cdr3_aa: CATSRDRGIQGGYTF
v_call: TRBV7-9; clone_size: -; cdr3_aa: CASTRGQGYEQYF